Included here is one T cell receptor beta chain sequence, with context. The CDR3 has 15 amino acids. Germline V gene data show CDR1 as ENHRY and CDR2 as SYGVKD. Trimming took off 8 bases at V and 6 bases at J, with 22 bases between the two ends. Method: immunoSEQ multiplex PCR; TCRdb's copy keeps in-frame clones and lacks some. Of tens of thousands of clones listed, about 92% were seen once; the top ten hold 8.5% to 10%. The data derive from a study of OX40 agonist ivuxolimab in advanced cancers. The chain couples TRBV10-3 to TRBJ1-2; D gene uncertain. Sequenced here: CD4+ or CD8+ T cells sorted from blood, sampled in a trial of the OX40 agonist ivuxolimab. The sequence came from an adult with an advanced solid tumor such as melanoma, head and neck, liver or kidney cancer. CDR3 region: CAIYSMAGVFNGYTF. Written as DNA, the CDR3 is TGTGCCATCTATTCGATGGCCGGGGTCTTCAATGGCTACACCTTC.